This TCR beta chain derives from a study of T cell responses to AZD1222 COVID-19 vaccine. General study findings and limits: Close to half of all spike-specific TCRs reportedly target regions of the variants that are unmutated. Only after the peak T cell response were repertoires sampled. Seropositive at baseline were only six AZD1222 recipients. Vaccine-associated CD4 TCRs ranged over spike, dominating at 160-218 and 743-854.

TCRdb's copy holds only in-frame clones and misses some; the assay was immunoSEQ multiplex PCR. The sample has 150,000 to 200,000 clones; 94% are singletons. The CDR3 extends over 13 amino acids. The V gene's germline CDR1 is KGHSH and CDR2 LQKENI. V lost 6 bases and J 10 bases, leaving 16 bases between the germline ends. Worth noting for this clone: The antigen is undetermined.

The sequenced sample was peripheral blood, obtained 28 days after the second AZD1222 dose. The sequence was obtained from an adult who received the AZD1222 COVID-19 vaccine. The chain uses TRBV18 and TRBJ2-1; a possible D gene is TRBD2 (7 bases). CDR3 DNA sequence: TGTGCCAGCTCTTCACAGGGACTACCCGAGCAGTTCTTC. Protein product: CASSSQGLPEQFF.